The 2 T cell receptor beta chains listed next were all sequenced from one sample in a study of blood T cell repertoires in COVID-19. TCRdb keeps only in-frame clones here, not all; method: immunoSEQ multiplex PCR. Of approximately 480,000 clones detected, roughly 90% appear once; the ten largest clones hold roughly 0.7%. Material for sequencing was PBMCs or T cells enriched from blood (not recorded which). Receptor source: a woman aged 18-35 years who had recovered from COVID-19.

J is TRBJ2-1 and V is TRBV1; the tabulated D call, TRBD1, remains unverified against the DNA. TRBV1 corresponds to a pseudogene. CDR3 size: 18 residues. The CDR3 region has the DNA TGCACCAGCAGCCAAGATAGTCCCCCGGGACAGGGAGACAATGAGCAGTTCTTC. Translating gives CTSSQDSPPGQGDNEQFF.

Only a few counts were recorded for this clone. Other nucleotide sequences from this sample produce the same CDR3. The V gene is TRBV5-6, the J gene TRBJ2-7; 11 bases map to TRBD2. CDR3 size: 14 residues. V was pared by 2 bases and J by 7 bases, with 5 bases of the junction left unmatched. The germline V gene has CDR1 SGHDT and CDR2 YYEEEE. The CDR3 region is CASSLLAGVREQYF. The CDR3 DNA reads TGTGCCAGCAGCTTACTAGCGGGGGTGAGGGAGCAGTACTTC.